One and the same sample provided the 3 T cell receptor beta chains below, sequenced in a study of beta chain features in type 1 diabetes. The isolated RNA, all of it, was reverse transcribed, so expressed TCRB transcripts were what got sequenced. Sequencing used immunoSEQ multiplex PCR; TCRdb keeps in-frame clones, though not all of them. Of 350,000 to 450,000 clones listed, 11% to 15% were seen once; the top ten hold 0.035% to 0.045%. Specimen: naive CD4+ T cells from blood. The receptors shown here come from a man younger than 45 in good health.

This clone has only a few counts. The chain has TRBV15 and TRBJ1-2; D gene uncertain. V lost 0 bases to trimming and J lost 8 bases, with 22 bases between them. The CDR3 is 17 residues long. In germline, CDR1 is LNHNV, CDR2 YYDKDF (reference sequence). CDR3 DNA sequence: TGTGCCACCAGCAGAGATCGTCCCGACATCTTTCAAGGGGGCTACACCTTC. As protein: CATSRDRPDIFQGGYTF.

This clone has only a few counts. This chain connects TRBV25-1 to TRBJ1-2, with 12 positions matching TRBD1. CDR1 and CDR2 (germline): MGHDK, SYGVNS. The CDR3 sequence is 14 residues long. Unmatched junction bases numbered 4, after V lost 3 bases and J lost 8 bases. The CDR3: CASSEGQGALGYTF. The CDR3 DNA is TGTGCCAGCAGTGAGGGACAGGGGGCGTTGGGCTACACCTTC.

The chain employs TRBV9 and TRBJ2-7; D is unclear. CDR3 length: 14 residues. CDR1 is SGDLS, CDR2 YYNGEE, per germline. V gave up 0 bases and J gave up 2 bases, with 9 bases separating them. CDR3 amino acids: CASSVGLPAYEQYF. DNA of the CDR3: TGTGCCAGCAGCGTAGGGCTACCCGCCTACGAGCAGTACTTC.